This TCR beta chain was retrieved from a study of shared clonotypes between healthy human individuals. The germline gives CDR1 MNHEY, CDR2 SMNVEV (reference sequence). V gave up 5 bases and J gave up 7 bases, with 12 bases separating them. CDR3 length: 13 amino acids. Method: immunoSEQ multiplex PCR; TCRdb's copy keeps in-frame clones and lacks some. Here the sample spans some 530,000 clones, roughly 80% being singletons. The chain joins TRBV27 to TRBJ1-5; TRBD1 might be the D (6 bases). The sequenced material came from PBMCs. This sequence was found in a woman between 40 and 50 years old in good health. Some clones in this sample may be carry-over from other donors' samples. The CDR3 protein is CASSLDRRQPQHF. For the CDR3, the DNA is TGTGCCAGCAGTCTGGACAGACGCCAGCCCCAGCATTTT.